Listed here are 16 T cell receptor beta chains from one sample, sequenced in a study of blood T cell repertoires in COVID-19. Assay: immunoSEQ multiplex PCR; the TCRdb copy retains only in-frame clones and omits some. The sample includes 76,000 or so clones, around 85% seen only once; the top ten take roughly 8%. Sequenced: peripheral blood. The receptor source for this set is a young man with acute or convalescent COVID-19.

V usage is TRBV15 and J usage is TRBJ2-7, with D perhaps matching TRBD1 (6 bases). Germline CDR1 reads LNHNV; CDR2 reads YYDKDF (reference sequence). Trimming left V 9 bases short and J 3 bases short, with 12 bases between. The CDR3 is 12 amino acids. The CDR3 region is CATGRGNYEQYF. DNA of the CDR3: TGTGCCACAGGCAGGGGTAACTACGAGCAGTACTTC. Together with reference TRBV15 and TRBJ2-7, the CDR3 gives the full variable domain: DAMVIQNPRYQVTQFGKPVTLSCSQTLNHNVMYWYQQKSSQAPKLLFHYYDKDFNNEADTPDNFQSRRPNTSFCFLDIRSPGLGDTAMYLCATGRGNYEQYFGPGTRLTVT.

The rearrangement uses TRBV7-8 and TRBJ2-1; 13 bases are shared with TRBD2. The CDR3 sequence is 16 residues long. Per the germline V gene, CDR1 is SGHVS and CDR2 is FQNEAQ. V was pared by 6 bases and J by 7 bases, with 9 bases of the junction left unmatched. This CDR3 is CASSIPGLAGSNEQFF. The CDR3 DNA reads as TGTGCCAGCAGTATCCCGGGACTAGCGGGATCAAATGAGCAGTTCTTC. Filled out from reference TRBV7-8 and TRBJ2-1, the complete variable domain reads GAGVSQSPRYKVAKRGQDVALRCDPISGHVSLFWYQQALGQGPEFLTYFQNEAQLDKSGLPSDRFFAERPEGSVSTLKIQRTQQEDSAVYLCASSIPGLAGSNEQFFGPGTRLTVL.

The rearrangement links TRBV7-2 to TRBJ2-1; D gene unclear. This CDR3 is built from 14 residues. V was cut by 4 bases and J by 9 bases, with 16 bases left in between. Germline V lookup: CDR1 SGHTA, CDR2 FQGNSA. CDR3 nucleotide sequence: TGTGCCAGCAGCTCCCACGACAAATCTGGTGAGCAGTTCTTC. Protein product: CASSSHDKSGEQFF.

The rearrangement links TRBV6-5 to TRBJ1-6; a weak D match, TRBD1 (6 bases). This CDR3 has 15 residues. The germline V gene has CDR1 MNHEY and CDR2 SVGAGI. Trimming removed 10 bases at V and 8 bases at J, with 21 bases between. The CDR3 is CATFGSGEGDSPLHF. CDR3 bases: TGTGCCACCTTTGGATCCGGGGAGGGGGATTCACCCCTCCACTTT.

The J gene is TRBJ2-7, the V gene TRBV28, with 10 bases that match TRBD2. The germline CDR1 and CDR2 sequences are MDHEN and SYDVKM. The V gene end was trimmed by 6 bases and the J gene end by 0 bases; junction bases not matched to a gene: 8. CDR3 length: 16 residues. CDR3 sequence: CASRRASGRFSYEQYF. The DNA for the CDR3 is TGTGCCAGCAGGAGAGCTAGCGGGAGATTCTCCTACGAGCAGTACTTC.

V and J are TRBV5-1 and TRBJ1-6; D is possibly TRBD1 (6 bases). The CDR3 is 15 amino acids. V was cut by 3 bases and J by 8 bases, with 15 bases left in between. CDR1 SGHRS and CDR2 YFSETQ come from the germline V gene. CDR3 nucleotides: TGCGCCAGCAGCTATTTGGACAGAAAACATTCACCCCTCCACTTT. Its translation: CASSYLDRKHSPLHF. The whole variable domain, remainder taken from reference TRBV5-1 and TRBJ1-6, is KAGVTQTPRYLIKTRGQQVTLSCSPISGHRSVSWYQQTPGQGLQFLFEYFSETQRNKGNFPGRFSGRQFSNSRSEMNVSTLELGDSALYLCASSYLDRKHSPLHFGNGTRLTVT.

The chain has TRBV19 and TRBJ2-7, with D possibly TRBD2 on 5 matching bases. CDR3 size: 14 residues. The germline gives CDR1 LNHDA, CDR2 SQIVND (reference sequence). Trimming took 4 bases from V and 6 from J, leaving 16 bases between them. The CDR3 is CASSRAPSWLEQYF. In DNA, the CDR3 is TGTGCCAGTAGTAGGGCCCCTAGCTGGCTCGAGCAGTACTTC. Together with reference TRBV19 and TRBJ2-7, the CDR3 gives the full variable domain: DGGITQSPKYLFRKEGQNVTLSCEQNLNHDAMYWYRQDPGQGLRLIYYSQIVNDFQKGDIAEGYSVSREKKESFPLTVTSAQKNPTAFYLCASSRAPSWLEQYFGPGTRLTVT.

This clone was recorded a few times. This chain connects TRBV4-3 to TRBJ1-1, with D unresolved. Germline V gene data show CDR1 as LGHNA and CDR2 as YSLEER. The CDR3 contains 12 residues. V lost 4 bases and J lost 5, with 8 bases in between. The CDR3 sequence: CASSLPGTEAFF. The CDR3, as DNA: TGCGCCAGCAGCCTCCCGGGGACTGAAGCTTTCTTT.

This CDR3 reads CASSLGLSGEQYF. The CDR3 DNA follows: TGTGCCAGCAGCCTAGGACTCTCCGGAGAGCAGTACTTC. The rearrangement joins TRBV7-3 to TRBJ2-7, with D perhaps TRBD2 (5 bases). In germline, CDR1 is SGHTA, CDR2 FQGTGA. The ends were cut back, 5 bases at V and 7 bases at J, with 15 bases in the middle. CDR3 length equals 13 residues.

This chain uses TRBV5-6 with TRBJ1-4; no reliable D call. This CDR3 is 12 amino acids long. The germline CDR1 and CDR2 sequences are SGHDT and YYEEEE. V dropped 3 bases and J dropped 7 bases, with 7 bases sitting between them. CDR3 sequence: CASSSRSEKLFF. CDR3 nucleotide sequence: TGTGCCAGCAGCTCCCGTAGTGAAAAACTGTTTTTT.

The chain links TRBV7-3 to TRBJ2-7; 8 bases fit TRBD1. This CDR3 comprises 15 residues. V dropped 0 bases and J dropped 5; count of bases not matched to a gene: 6. Per germline, CDR1 SGHTA and CDR2 FQGTGA. This CDR3 reads CASSLTTGELDEQYF. CDR3 nucleotide sequence: TGTGCCAGCAGCTTAACGACAGGGGAGCTGGACGAGCAGTACTTC.

The rearrangement uses TRBV27 and TRBJ1-4; 8 nucleotides match TRBD1. Germline lookup yields CDR1 MNHEY and CDR2 SMNVEV (reference sequence). This CDR3 is built from 16 residues. V gave up 2 bases and J gave up 8 bases; unmatched junction bases: 10. Written as DNA, the CDR3 is TGTGCCAGCAGTTTAGAACCCGGGACAGGAGTAGAAAAACTGTTTTTT. Translated, it gives CASSLEPGTGVEKLFF. The variable domain in full, completed from reference TRBV27 and TRBJ1-4, reads EAQVTQNPRYLITVTGKKLTVTCSQNMNHEYMSWYRQDPGLGLRQIYYSMNVEVTDKGDVPEGYKVSRKEKRNFPLILESPSPNQTSLYFCASSLEPGTGVEKLFFGSGTQLSVL.

The chain is built from TRBV5-4 and TRBJ2-2, with 11 bases fitting TRBD2. Unmatched junction bases numbered 2, after V lost 0 bases and J lost 7 bases. Germline CDR1 is SGHNT and CDR2 is YYREEE (reference sequence). The CDR3 is made up of 15 amino acids. The CDR3 nucleotides are TGTGCCAGCAGCTTGGAGGGGACTAGCGGCGGGGAGCTGTTTTTT. As protein: CASSLEGTSGGELFF.

The chain joins TRBV27 to TRBJ2-5; D is perhaps TRBD2 (8 bases). From germline, CDR1 is MNHEY and CDR2 SMNVEV (reference sequence). This CDR3 spans 14 amino acids. V was pared by 6 bases and J by 4 bases, with 15 bases between. This CDR3 is CASRGGAGGETQYF. In nucleotides, the CDR3 is TGTGCCAGCAGAGGGGGCGCGGGAGGAGAGACCCAGTACTTC.

The chain employs TRBV11-2 and TRBJ2-2, with no clear D. The CDR3 runs to 13 residues. Trimming removed 10 bases at V and 0 bases at J, with 9 bases between. CDR1 and CDR2 (germline): SGHAT, FQNNGV. The CDR3 DNA reads as TGTGCCACGGAACAGACGAACACCGGGGAGCTGTTTTTT. It codes for CATEQTNTGELFF.

The rearrangement links TRBV10-2 to TRBJ2-7; D gene uncertain. Germline V gene lookup returns CDR1 WSHSY and CDR2 SAAADI. V shed 8 bases and J shed 5 bases, with 16 bases lying between them. The CDR3 sequence is 13 residues long. Here the CDR3 reads CASGSRSSHEQYF. The DNA for the CDR3 is TGCGCCAGCGGATCACGATCTAGTCACGAGCAGTACTTC.